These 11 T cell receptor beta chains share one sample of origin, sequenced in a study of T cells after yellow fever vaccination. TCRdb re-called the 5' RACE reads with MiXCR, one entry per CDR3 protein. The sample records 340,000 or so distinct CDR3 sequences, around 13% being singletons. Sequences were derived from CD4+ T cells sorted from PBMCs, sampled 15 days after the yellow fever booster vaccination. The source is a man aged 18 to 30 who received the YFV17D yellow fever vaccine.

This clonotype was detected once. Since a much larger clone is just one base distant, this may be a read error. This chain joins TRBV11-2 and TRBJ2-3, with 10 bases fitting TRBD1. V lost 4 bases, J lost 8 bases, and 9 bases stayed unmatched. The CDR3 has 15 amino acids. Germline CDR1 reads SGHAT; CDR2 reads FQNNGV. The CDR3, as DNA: TGTGCCAGCAGCTCGTGGACAGGGGGAGCAGTTACGCAGTATTTT. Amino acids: CASSSWTGGAVTQYF.

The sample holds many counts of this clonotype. The CDR3 DNA sequence: TGCGCCAGCAGCCAAGAGCCTGGGGCTAGGAGCTATGAGCAGTTCTTC. The encoded protein is CASSQEPGARSYEQFF. V usage is TRBV4-1 and J usage is TRBJ2-1; D is perhaps TRBD1 (5 bases). Germline lookup yields CDR1 MGHRA and CDR2 YSYEKL. This CDR3 region has 16 residues. The ends were cut back, 0 bases at V and 8 bases at J, with 17 bases in the middle.

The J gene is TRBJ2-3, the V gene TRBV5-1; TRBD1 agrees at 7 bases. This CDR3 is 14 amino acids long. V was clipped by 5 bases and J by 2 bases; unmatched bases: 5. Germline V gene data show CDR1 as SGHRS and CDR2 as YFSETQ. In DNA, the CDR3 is TGCGCCAGCAGGCCGGGACAGCTCACAGATACGCAGTATTTT. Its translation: CASRPGQLTDTQYF.

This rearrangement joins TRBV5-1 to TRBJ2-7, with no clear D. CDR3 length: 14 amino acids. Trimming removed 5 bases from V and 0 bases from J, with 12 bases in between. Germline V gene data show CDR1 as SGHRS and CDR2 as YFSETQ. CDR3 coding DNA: TGCGCCAGCAGTCCCTCGACTGGCTCCTACGAGCAGTACGTC. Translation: CASSPSTGSYEQYV.

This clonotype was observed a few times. This chain's CDR3 is CASSLGATGYNEQFF. The CDR3 nucleotides read TGCGCCAGCAGCTTGGGAGCGACTGGGTACAATGAGCAGTTCTTC. The rearrangement uses TRBV5-1 and TRBJ2-1; no clear D gene. The CDR3 extends over 15 amino acids. The germline V gene has CDR1 SGHRS and CDR2 YFSETQ. Trimming cost V 0 bases and J 4 bases, with 11 bases left between them.

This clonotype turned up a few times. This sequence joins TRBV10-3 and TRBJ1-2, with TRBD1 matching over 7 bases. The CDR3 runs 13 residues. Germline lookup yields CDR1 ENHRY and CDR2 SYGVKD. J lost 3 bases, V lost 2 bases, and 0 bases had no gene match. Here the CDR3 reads CAISETGDYGYTF. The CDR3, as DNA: TGTGCCATCAGTGAGACAGGGGACTATGGCTACACCTTC.

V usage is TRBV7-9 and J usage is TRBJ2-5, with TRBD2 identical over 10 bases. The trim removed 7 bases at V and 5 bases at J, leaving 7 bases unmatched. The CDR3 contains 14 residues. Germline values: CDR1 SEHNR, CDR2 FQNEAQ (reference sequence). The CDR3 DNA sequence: TGTGCCAGCACCTACGGGACTAGCGAGGAGACCCAGTACTTC. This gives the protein CASTYGTSEETQYF.

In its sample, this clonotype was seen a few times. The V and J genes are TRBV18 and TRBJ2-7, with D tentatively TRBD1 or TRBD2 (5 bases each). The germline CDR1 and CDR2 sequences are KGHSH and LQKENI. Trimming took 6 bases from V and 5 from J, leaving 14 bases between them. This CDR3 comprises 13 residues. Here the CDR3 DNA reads TGTGCCAGCTCGTCCGGGACCCTAAACGAGCAGTACGTC. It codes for CASSSGTLNEQYV.

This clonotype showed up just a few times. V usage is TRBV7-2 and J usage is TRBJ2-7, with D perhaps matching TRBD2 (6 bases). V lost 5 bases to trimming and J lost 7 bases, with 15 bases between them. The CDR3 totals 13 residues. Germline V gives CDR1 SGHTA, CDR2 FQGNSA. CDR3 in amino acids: CASSARRGGEQYF. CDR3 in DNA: TGTGCCAGCAGCGCACGGCGGGGCGGTGAGCAGTACTTC.

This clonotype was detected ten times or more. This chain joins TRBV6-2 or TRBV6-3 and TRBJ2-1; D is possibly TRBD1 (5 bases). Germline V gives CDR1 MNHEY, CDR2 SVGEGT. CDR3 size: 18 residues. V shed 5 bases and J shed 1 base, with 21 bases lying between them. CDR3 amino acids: CASSPYRAGLDSYNEQFF. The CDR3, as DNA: TGTGCCAGCAGTCCGTACCGGGCAGGGCTAGATTCCTACAATGAGCAGTTCTTC.

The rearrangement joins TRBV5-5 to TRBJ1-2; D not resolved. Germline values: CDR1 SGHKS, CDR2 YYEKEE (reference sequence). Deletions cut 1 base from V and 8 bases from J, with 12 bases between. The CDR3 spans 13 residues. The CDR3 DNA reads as TGTGCCAGCAGCTTGCTCCCCGAAAGGGGCTACACCTTC. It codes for CASSLLPERGYTF.